These 20 T cell receptor beta chains came from one sample sequenced in a study of regulatory T cells in long-lasting Graves disease (dated by TCRdb to the early 2020s). The time point tag for this specimen amounts to: newly diagnosed GD, antithyroid drugs for less than 3 months. For both TCR sequencing and RNA sequencing, RNA was extracted from PBMCs in TRIzol. Library preparation used multiplex PCR. Instrument on record: Illumina HiSeq 4000. TCR beta libraries were built with iRepertoire HTBI primers and Arm-PCR amplification of CDR3 regions. Starting from the raw public reads, TCRdb applied fastp trimming at Q25, assembled clones with MiXCR and retained in-frame beta chains. For every CDR3 protein sequence, its rows merge into one entry that carries the most common genes and DNA. Present in this sample are approximately 360,000 distinct CDR3 sequences, 10% to 15% of which were seen just once. The ten biggest clones cover approximately 17% of the sample.

This sample was also put to use in a study of T cells in Graves' hyperthyroidism and ophthalmopathy.

Sample: peripheral blood mononuclear cells (PBMCs), taken at new diagnosis, from a patient treated with antithyroid drugs. These receptors came from a woman aged 18-29 years with Graves disease. Donor details come from another sample of the same person, matched by shared clones.

This clonotype has at least ten counts. The DNA for the CDR3 is TGTGCCAGCAGTAGGGTGCAGAACACTGAAGCTTTCTTT. This translates into CASSRVQNTEAFF. J is TRBJ1-1 and V is TRBV11-3, with unresolved D. V lost 6 bases and J 1 base, leaving 9 bases between the germline ends. Germline V gives CDR1 SGHNT, CDR2 YENEEA. There are 13 residues in the CDR3.

This clonotype was counted many times. The rearrangement uses TRBV15 and TRBJ2-5; D remains ambiguous. Germline CDR1 is LNHNV and CDR2 is YYDKDF (reference sequence). The CDR3 has 16 amino acids. V shed 1 base and J shed 5 bases, with 17 bases lying between them. The CDR3 spells CATSRVGSTPFETQYF. Here the CDR3 DNA reads TGTGCCACCAGCAGAGTCGGCTCAACCCCATTCGAGACCCAGTACTTC.

On this clonotype itself: Given a much more abundant clone one base away, this may be a read error. The chain is built from TRBV20-1 and TRBJ2-1; 10 positions agree with TRBD2. Germline V gives CDR1 DFQATT, CDR2 SNEGSKA (reference sequence). J lost 9 bases, V lost 0 bases, and 8 bases had no gene match. The CDR3 loop spans 15 amino acids. The CDR3 loop reads CSARDILAGRSEQFF. The CDR3 nucleotides read TGCAGTGCTAGAGATATACTAGCGGGAAGGAGTGAGCAGTTCTTC.

This clonotype has at least ten counts. The chain carries TRBV27 and TRBJ2-7; D possibly corresponds to TRBD2 (6 bases). Per germline, CDR1 MNHEY and CDR2 SMNVEV (reference sequence). Deletions cut 5 bases from V and 0 bases from J, with 17 bases between. The CDR3 runs 16 residues. Here the CDR3 reads CASSPPWRDPSYEQYF. CDR3 in DNA: TGTGCCAGCAGTCCCCCCTGGCGGGACCCCTCCTACGAGCAGTACTTC.

The chain uses TRBV3-1 and TRBJ2-3; 11 bases line up with TRBD2. The CDR3 sequence is 19 residues long. The germline V gene encodes CDR1 LGHDT and CDR2 YNNKEL (reference sequence). J gave up 2 bases and V 3 bases, and 13 bases lay outside the gene matches. The CDR3 DNA reads TGTGCCAGCAGCCAGGACCCCCTTAGACTAGCGGGGCTCACAGATACGCAGTATTTT. Translated: CASSQDPLRLAGLTDTQYF.

This sequence joins TRBV6-5 and TRBJ2-1; possibly TRBD2 for D (6 bases). Germline lookup yields CDR1 MNHEY and CDR2 SVGAGI. This CDR3 comprises 13 residues. The V gene lost 4 bases and the J gene lost 6 bases, with 10 bases spanning the gap. The CDR3 nucleotides are TGTGCCAGCAGTTGGGGGGAGCCCAATGAGCAGTTCTTC. It encodes CASSWGEPNEQFF.

The gene calls are TRBV20-1 and TRBJ1-1; perhaps TRBD1 as D (6 bases). Germline values: CDR1 DFQATT, CDR2 SNEGSKA (reference sequence). Trimming removed 7 bases from V and 10 bases from J, with 19 bases in between. The CDR3 loop spans 12 amino acids. The chain's CDR3 is CSDSRQGIRAFF. CDR3 in DNA: TGCAGTGATAGCCGGCAGGGGATTAGAGCTTTCTTT.

Many counts were recorded for this clonotype. V and J are TRBV27 and TRBJ2-7, with 10 bases fitting TRBD1. Losses at the gene ends were 5 bases for V and 1 base for J; bases not matched to a gene: 5. The CDR3 sequence is 15 residues long. Germline V CDR1 and CDR2: MNHEY, SMNVEV (reference sequence). Here the CDR3 reads CASSKPGQGSYEQYF. Here the CDR3 DNA reads TGTGCCAGCAGTAAGCCGGGACAGGGGTCCTACGAGCAGTACTTC.

This clonotype was counted ten times or more. This chain uses TRBV7-9 with TRBJ1-2, with D maybe TRBD1 (5 bases). Germline CDR1 is SEHNR and CDR2 is FQNEAQ (reference sequence). V gave up 6 bases and J gave up 8 bases, with 16 bases separating them. The CDR3 consists of 13 residues. For the CDR3, the DNA is TGTGCCAGCAGACAGGAGTCCCCCCCCGGCTACACCTTC. Its protein product is CASRQESPPGYTF.

This clonotype was seen repeatedly, ten times or more. J is TRBJ2-2 and V is TRBV2, with TRBD2 matching 8 bases. CDR3 length equals 13 residues. The trim removed 9 bases at V and 5 bases at J, leaving 5 bases unmatched. Germline V gene lookup returns CDR1 SNHLY and CDR2 FYNNEI. The CDR3 sequence: CASERERTGELFF. The CDR3 bases are TGTGCCAGTGAGCGGGAGAGGACCGGGGAGCTGTTTTTT.

This clonotype has ten or more counts. V usage is TRBV28 and J usage is TRBJ2-3; TRBD1 aligns across 7 bases. This CDR3 region has 13 residues. The V gene end was trimmed by 9 bases and the J gene end by 6 bases; junction bases not matched to a gene: 9. The germline gives CDR1 MDHEN, CDR2 SYDVKM. The CDR3 loop is CASTGAPFDTQYF. CDR3 bases: TGTGCCAGTACAGGGGCACCCTTTGATACGCAGTATTTT.

This clonotype was counted ten times or more. The chain recombines TRBV6-2 or TRBV6-3 with TRBJ2-1; D perhaps matches TRBD2 (7 bases). The CDR3 is 15 residues long. Trimming shortened V by 7 bases and J by 4 bases, and 17 bases separated the two germline ends. Per germline, CDR1 MNHEY and CDR2 SVGEGT. CDR3 sequence (DNA): TGTGCCAGCACCCAAGAGGGGGGGCAGTACAATGAGCAGTTCTTC. Amino acids: CASTQEGGQYNEQFF.

The chain carries TRBV7-9 and TRBJ2-1, with 11 nucleotides matching TRBD2. V lost 4 bases to trimming and J lost 5 bases; unmatched junction nucleotides: 10. The germline CDR1 and CDR2 sequences are SEHNR and FQNEAQ (reference sequence). This CDR3 has 17 residues. As DNA, the CDR3 is TGTGCCAGCAGCTCTAACGAGATGGGACTAGCGGACAATGAGCAGTTCTTC. Residues: CASSSNEMGLADNEQFF.

This rearrangement joins TRBV27 to TRBJ1-1; TRBD1 is a possible D gene (5 bases). This CDR3 has 17 amino acids. CDR1 is MNHEY, CDR2 SMNVEV, per germline (reference sequence). V shed 5 bases and J shed 3 bases, with 22 bases lying between them. The DNA for the CDR3 is TGTGCCAGCAGTCCACTCTTTCGGGGGGGGGATGACACTGAAGCTTTCTTT. It specifies CASSPLFRGGDDTEAFF.

This clonotype has ten or more counts. V gene TRBV18 combines with J gene TRBJ1-2, with D unclear. V was pared by 2 bases and J by 3 bases, with 10 bases between. This CDR3 comprises 14 residues. CDR1 and CDR2 (germline): KGHSH, LQKENI. Written as DNA, the CDR3 is TGTGCCAGCTCACCAAGAAAAGCGGACTATGGCTACACCTTC. Translating gives CASSPRKADYGYTF.

This clonotype was recorded at least ten times. The chain uses TRBV6-1 and TRBJ2-2; D is undetermined. V lost 7 bases and J 4 bases, leaving 7 bases between the germline ends. The germline CDR1 and CDR2 sequences are MNHNS and SASEGT. The CDR3 spans 12 residues. The DNA for the CDR3 is TGTGCCAGCACTTCATTCACCGGGGAGCTGTTTTTT. Translating it yields CASTSFTGELFF.

There are many counts of this clonotype. The chain is built from TRBV7-8 and TRBJ2-5, with D perhaps matching TRBD2 (6 bases). CDR1 and CDR2 from the germline V gene are SGHVS and FQNEAQ. The CDR3 length is 15 residues. Trimming removed 5 bases at V and 4 bases at J, with 17 bases between. CDR3: CASSPPPGSRETQYF. CDR3 DNA: TGTGCCAGCAGCCCACCCCCCGGGAGTAGAGAGACCCAGTACTTC.

This clonotype was detected ten times or more. The chain has TRBV11-1 and TRBJ1-1, with no clear D. The V gene's germline CDR1 is SGHAT and CDR2 FQDESV (reference sequence). The CDR3 runs 17 residues. V shed 2 bases and J shed 2 bases, with 18 bases lying between them. The CDR3 spells CASSLSFFSGVNTEAFF. Here the CDR3 DNA reads TGTGCCAGCAGCTTATCCTTTTTCAGTGGGGTTAACACTGAAGCTTTCTTT.

This clonotype was counted a few times. The gene calls are TRBV3-1 and TRBJ2-7, with 9 bases fitting TRBD2. CDR1 and CDR2 (germline): LGHDT, YNNKEL (reference sequence). Germline trimming cut 7 bases from V and 6 bases from J; bases unmatched to any gene: 7. CDR3 size: 13 residues. DNA for the CDR3: TGTGCCAGCAAGGAGGAAGCGGGAGGCGAGCAGTACTTC. Translating it yields CASKEEAGGEQYF.

This clonotype was counted at least ten times. The chain recombines TRBV7-9 with TRBJ2-7; a weak D match, TRBD1 (5 bases). Trimming removed 3 bases from V and 3 bases from J, with 9 bases in between. The germline V gene has CDR1 SEHNR and CDR2 FQNEAQ (reference sequence). This CDR3 has 13 residues. The DNA for the CDR3 is TGTGCCAGCAGCTTCGGCAGGGACTACGAGCAGTACTTC. Its protein product is CASSFGRDYEQYF.